What follows describes a single TCR beta chain. Its cognate antigen is unknown. The sample originates from a study of CD8+ T cells in alopecia areata. Overall study context: Patients in the treated group were given tofacitinib by mouth, 5 to 10 mg twice a day. Study-wide findings and caveats: Lesional scalp, especially alopecia totalis/universalis, showed higher clonality than normal scalp. A great number of expanded lesional clones endured in scalp and blood during tofacitinib.

The CDR3 spans 15 residues. V lost 2 bases, J lost 1 base, and 8 bases stayed unmatched. Germline V CDR1 and CDR2: SQVTM, ANQGSEA. cDNA serving as the sequencing template came from extracted, reverse transcribed RNA. The assay was immunoSEQ multiplex PCR, and TCRdb's table has in-frame clones only and misses some. The sample has 170,000 or so clones; roughly three fifths are singletons. Treatment: oral pan-JAK inhibitor, 5-10 mg twice daily. The chain couples TRBV29-1 to TRBJ2-7; 7 bases are shared with TRBD1. The sample here was CD8+ T cells sorted from blood, taken at week 24, from a patient treated with tofacitinib. This clonotype was obtained from a human donor with alopecia areata. CDR3 sequence (DNA): TGCAGCGTTGAATCTCCCGGGACAGCTTCCTACGAGCAGTACTTC. Translation gives CSVESPGTASYEQYF.